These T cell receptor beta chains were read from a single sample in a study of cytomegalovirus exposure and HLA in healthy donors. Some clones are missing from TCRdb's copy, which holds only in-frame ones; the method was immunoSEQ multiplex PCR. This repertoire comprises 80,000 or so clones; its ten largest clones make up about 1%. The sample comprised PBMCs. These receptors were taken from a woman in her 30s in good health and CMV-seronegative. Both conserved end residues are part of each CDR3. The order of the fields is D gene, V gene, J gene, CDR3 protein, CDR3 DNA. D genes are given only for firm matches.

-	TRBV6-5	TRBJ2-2	CASSFLSSGELFF	TGTGCCAGCAGTTTTCTTAGCTCCGGGGAGCTGTTTTTT
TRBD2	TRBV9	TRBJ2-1	CASSVGPTSRSNEQFF	TGTGCCAGCAGCGTCGGCCCGACTAGCCGGAGCAATGAGCAGTTCTTC
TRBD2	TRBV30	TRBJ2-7	CAWTQRGENEQYF	TGTGCCTGGACCCAGCGGGGGGAAAACGAGCAGTACTTC
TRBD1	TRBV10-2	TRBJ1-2	CASSLTGSDGYTF	TGCGCCAGCAGCTTGACAGGGAGCGATGGCTACACCTTC
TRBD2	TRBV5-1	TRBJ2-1	CASRESLAGGRNEQFF	TGCGCCAGCAGGGAAAGCCTAGCGGGAGGGCGAAATGAGCAGTTCTTC
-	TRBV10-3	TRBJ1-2	CAISVDSDTGYTF	TGTGCCATCAGTGTGGACAGCGATACGGGCTACACCTTC
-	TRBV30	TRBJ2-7	CAWTDAYEQYF	TGTGCCTGGACAGATGCCTACGAGCAGTACTTC
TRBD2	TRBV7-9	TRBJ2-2	CASSLLASGTTGELFF	TGTGCCAGCAGCCTGTTGGCTAGCGGCACCACCGGGGAGCTGTTTTTT
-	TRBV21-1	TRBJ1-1	CASNLEGDRANTEAFF	TGTGCCAGCAACCTAGAGGGAGACAGGGCGAACACTGAAGCTTTCTTT
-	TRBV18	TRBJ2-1	CASSLDSSSDNEQFF	TGTGCCAGCTCGCTGGACAGCAGCTCCGACAATGAGCAGTTCTTC
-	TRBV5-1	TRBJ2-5	CASSLLGSLGGETQYF	TGCGCCAGCAGCTTGTTGGGCTCCCTCGGCGGGGAGACCCAGTACTTC
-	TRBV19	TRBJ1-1	CASSMGQFGFRTEAFF	TGTGCCAGTAGTATGGGGCAGTTTGGGTTTAGGACTGAAGCTTTCTTT
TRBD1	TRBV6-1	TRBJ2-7	CASVRDSRSFYEQYF	TGTGCCAGCGTCAGGGACAGCCGTTCTTTCTACGAGCAGTACTTC
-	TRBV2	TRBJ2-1	CASSEAKGVDNEQFF	TGTGCCAGCAGTGAAGCGAAAGGGGTGGACAATGAGCAGTTCTTC
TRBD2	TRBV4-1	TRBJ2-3	CASSIDWASGTSTDTQYF	TGCGCCAGCTCAATTGATTGGGCTAGCGGGACTAGCACAGATACGCAGTATTTT
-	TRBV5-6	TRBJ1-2	CASSTGEVGYTF	TGTGCCAGCAGCACGGGGGAGGTAGGCTACACCTTC
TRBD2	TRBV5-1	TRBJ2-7	CASSLVASGSSEQYF	TGCGCCAGCAGCTTGGTGGCTAGCGGGAGTTCCGAGCAGTACTTC
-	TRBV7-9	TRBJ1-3	CASSSTVAGNTIYF	TGTGCCAGCAGCTCGACAGTAGCTGGAAACACCATATATTTT
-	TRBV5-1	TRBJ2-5	CASSSEPTLGLQYF	TGCGCCAGCAGCTCGGAACCCACTCTGGGACTCCAGTACTTC
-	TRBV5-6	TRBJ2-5	CASSITGLKETQYF	TGTGCCAGCAGTATAACAGGGCTCAAAGAGACCCAGTACTTC
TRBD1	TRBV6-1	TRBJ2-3	CASRATGAPTDTQYF	TGTGCCAGCAGGGCGACAGGGGCTCCCACAGATACGCAGTATTTT
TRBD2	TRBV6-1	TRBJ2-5	CASSEVRTSGGPVPQYF	TGTGCCAGCAGTGAAGTGCGGACTAGCGGGGGCCCAGTTCCCCAGTACTTC
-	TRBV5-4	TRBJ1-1	CASSPYRLNTEAFF	TGTGCCAGCAGCCCGTACAGGCTGAACACTGAAGCTTTCTTT
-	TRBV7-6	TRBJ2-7	CASIPELRRSSYEQYF	TGTGCCAGCATCCCGGAGCTCCGACGGAGCTCCTACGAGCAGTACTTC
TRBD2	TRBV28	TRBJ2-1	CASRAGLAGGKEQFF	TGTGCCAGCAGGGCTGGACTAGCGGGAGGGAAAGAGCAGTTCTTC
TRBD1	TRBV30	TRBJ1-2	CAWSVIAGTVPPMGYTF	TGTGCCTGGAGTGTAATCGCCGGGACAGTTCCCCCGATGGGCTACACCTTC
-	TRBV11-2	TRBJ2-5	CASSFQIDSQETQYF	TGTGCCAGCAGCTTCCAGATTGACAGCCAAGAGACCCAGTACTTC
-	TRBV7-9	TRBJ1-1	CASSLHGMNTEAFF	TGTGCCAGCAGCTTACACGGGATGAACACTGAAGCTTTCTTT
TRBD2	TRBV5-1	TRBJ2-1	CASSGGTSASYNEQFF	TGCGCCAGCAGCGGTGGGACTAGCGCGTCCTACAATGAGCAGTTCTTC
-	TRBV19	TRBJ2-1	CASSRGTNYNEQFF	TGTGCCAGTAGTAGGGGGACAAACTACAATGAGCAGTTCTTC
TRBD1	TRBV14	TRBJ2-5	CASSTWTGRTETQYF	TGTGCCAGCAGCACCTGGACAGGGCGGACGGAGACCCAGTACTTC
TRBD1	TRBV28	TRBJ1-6	CASSSRTGGSSPLHF	TGTGCCAGCAGTTCCCGGACAGGGGGCAGTTCACCCCTCCACTTT
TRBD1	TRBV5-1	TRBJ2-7	CASSTGTVYEQYF	TGCGCCAGCAGCACGGGGACAGTCTACGAGCAGTACTTC
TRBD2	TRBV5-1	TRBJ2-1	CASSLVLAGGNNEQFF	TGCGCCAGCAGCTTGGTACTAGCGGGGGGGAACAATGAGCAGTTCTTC
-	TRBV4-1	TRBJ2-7	CASSQSEGYEQYF	TGCGCCAGCAGCCAATCGGAGGGCTACGAGCAGTACTTC
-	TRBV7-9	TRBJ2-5	CASSLSRDQETQYF	TGTGCCAGCAGCTTATCTCGCGACCAAGAGACCCAGTACTTC
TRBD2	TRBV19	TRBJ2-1	CASRAGGFLNEQFF	TGTGCCAGTCGGGCGGGGGGTTTTTTAAATGAGCAGTTCTTC
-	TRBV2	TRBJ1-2	CASNEQGLNRYTF	TGTGCCAGCAACGAACAGGGCCTCAATCGCTACACCTTC
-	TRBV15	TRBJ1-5	CATSRDLTENQPQHF	TGTGCCACCAGCAGAGATCTAACAGAAAATCAGCCCCAGCATTTT
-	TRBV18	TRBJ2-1	CASSQQVYNEQFF	TGTGCCAGCTCACAACAGGTTTACAATGAGCAGTTCTTC
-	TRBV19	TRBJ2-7	CASSSHVGGSGEQYF	TGTGCCAGTAGTTCCCATGTGGGGGGATCCGGGGAGCAGTACTTC
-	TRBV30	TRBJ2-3	CAWTLAGADTQYF	TGTGCCTGGACCCTCGCGGGCGCAGATACGCAGTATTTT
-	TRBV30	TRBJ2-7	CAWDRDSTPYEQYF	TGTGCCTGGGACCGGGACTCTACCCCCTACGAGCAGTACTTC
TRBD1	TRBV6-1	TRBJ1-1	CASSRQGLTEAFF	TGTGCCAGCAGCAGACAGGGCCTCACTGAAGCTTTCTTT
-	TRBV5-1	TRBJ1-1	CASSLGAPTEAFF	TGCGCCAGCAGCTTGGGGGCTCCCACTGAAGCTTTCTTT
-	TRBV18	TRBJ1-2	CASSPQGRNYGYTF	TGTGCCAGCTCACCACAGGGGCGCAACTATGGCTACACCTTC
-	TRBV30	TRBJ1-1	CAWSNFGRGNTEAFF	TGTGCCTGGAGTAACTTCGGACGGGGGAACACTGAAGCTTTCTTT
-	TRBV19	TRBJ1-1	CASSIGEWREAFF	TGTGCCAGTAGTATAGGGGAGTGGCGAGAAGCTTTCTTT
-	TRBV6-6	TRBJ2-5	CASSYSVQGEQETQYF	TGTGCCAGCAGTTACTCGGTACAGGGCGAACAAGAGACCCAGTACTTC